Sequencing of this T cell receptor beta chain was carried out in a study of T-cell reconstitution after alpha-beta-depleted transplantation in children (dated by TCRdb to about 2016). Turning to the overall study: Using TCR repertoire profiling, the study followed T-cell immune reconstitution in a quantitative way in children after TCRalphabeta/CD19-depleted allogeneic hematopoietic cell transplantation.

Library prep was done by PCR. The instrument given in TCRdb is Illumina HiSeq 2500. To normalize quantification of the TCRbeta repertoire, the TCR libraries were built with molecular barcoding that relied on unique molecular identifiers. TCRdb applied fastp at Q25 and MiXCR to the public reads, then kept only in-frame beta chains. When rows share a CDR3 protein, they turn into one entry using the most common DNA and genes. This sample gives 400,000 to 500,000 distinct CDR3 sequences in total; under 13% of them show up just once. Jointly, the top ten make up roughly 6% of the sample. Germline trimming amounts to 1 base on V and 4 bases on J, with 9 as the count of junction bases outside the gene matches. For CDR1 and CDR2, the germline V gene lists SGHRS and YFSETQ. From the cysteine through the phenylalanine, the CDR3 covers 17 amino acids. The only DNA kept is the CDR3, 51 bases in frame from the first base.

Ten or more counts support this clonotype. Its antigen is unknown. Per-base qualities were not stored, and no clone one base away is much larger. The rearrangement combines TRBV5-1 with TRBJ2-1, with 9 middle bases fitting TRBD1. The receptor's source is a human donor who donated a stem cell graft to a child with acute myeloid leukemia. Sequencing was performed on PBMCs from the stem cell graft donor, taken from the stem cell graft. The CDR3 protein is CASSLLLGTGSYNEQFF. The nucleotides read TGCGCCAGCAGCTTGCTATTAGGGACAGGGAGTTACAATGAGCAGTTCTTC.